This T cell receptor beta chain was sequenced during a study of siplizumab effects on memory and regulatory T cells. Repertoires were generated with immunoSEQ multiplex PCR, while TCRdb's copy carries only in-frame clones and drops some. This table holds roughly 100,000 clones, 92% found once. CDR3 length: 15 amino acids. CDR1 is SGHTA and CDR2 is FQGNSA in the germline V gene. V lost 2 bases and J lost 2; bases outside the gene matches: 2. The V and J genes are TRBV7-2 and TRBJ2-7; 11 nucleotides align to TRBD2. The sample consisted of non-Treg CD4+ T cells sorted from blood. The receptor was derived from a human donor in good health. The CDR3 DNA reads TGTGCCAGCAGCTTAACTAGCGGGGGCACCTACGAGCAGTACTTC. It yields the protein CASSLTSGGTYEQYF.